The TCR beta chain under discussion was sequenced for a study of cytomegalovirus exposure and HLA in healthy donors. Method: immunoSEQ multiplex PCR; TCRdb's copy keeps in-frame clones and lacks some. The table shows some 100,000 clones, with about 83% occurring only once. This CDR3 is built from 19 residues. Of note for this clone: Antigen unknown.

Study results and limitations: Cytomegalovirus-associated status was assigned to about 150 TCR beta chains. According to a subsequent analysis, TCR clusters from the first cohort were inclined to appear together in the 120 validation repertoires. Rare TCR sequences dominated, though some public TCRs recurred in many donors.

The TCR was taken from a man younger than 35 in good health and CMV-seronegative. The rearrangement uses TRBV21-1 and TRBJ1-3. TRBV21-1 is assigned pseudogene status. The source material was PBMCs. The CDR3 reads CASSKRGGGSRFAGNTIYF. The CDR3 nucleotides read TGTGCCAGCAGCAAGCGTGGAGGAGGGTCGCGATTTGCAGGAAACACCATATATTTT.